This entry lists 10 T cell receptor beta chains sequenced from one sample in a study of shared clonotypes between healthy human individuals. Libraries were prepared by immunoSEQ multiplex PCR; TCRdb keeps only in-frame clonotypes and omits some of them. This table holds more than 2 million clones, over 85% found once. The sequenced material came from naive CD4+ T cells sorted from blood. The subset was: CD45RA+ positively selected. Source of these receptors: a man aged 18-30 years in good health.

The chain links TRBV10-3 to TRBJ2-7; a possible D gene is TRBD2 (5 bases). The CDR3 sequence is 13 residues long. Trimming removed 7 bases at V and 6 bases at J, with 16 bases between. The germline V gene has CDR1 ENHRY and CDR2 SYGVKD. CDR3 sequence: CAIKEDPSGEQYF. In nucleotides, the CDR3 is TGTGCCATCAAGGAGGACCCCTCCGGCGAGCAGTACTTC.

The chain joins TRBV28 to TRBJ2-2; no reliable D call. Trimming removed 6 bases at V and 0 bases at J, with 5 bases between. CDR3 length equals 13 residues. The germline V gene has CDR1 MDHEN and CDR2 SYDVKM. Written as DNA, the CDR3 is TGTGCCAGCAGGGGGTCGAACACCGGGGAGCTGTTTTTT. Protein: CASRGSNTGELFF. Based on the CDR3 plus reference TRBV28 and TRBJ2-2, the full variable domain is DVKVTQSSRYLVKRTGEKVFLECVQDMDHENMFWYRQDPGLGLRLIYFSYDVKMKEKGDIPEGYSVSREKKERFSLILESASTNQTSMYLCASRGSNTGELFFGEGSRLTVL.

The chain has TRBV14 and TRBJ1-3, with no clear D. The CDR3 sequence is 14 residues long. Trimming took 4 bases from V and 4 from J, leaving 11 bases between them. Germline assignment: CDR1 SGHDN and CDR2 FVKESK. CDR3 nucleotide sequence: TGTGCCAGCAGCCCCCAGACGGCGGGAAACACCATATATTTT. Translated, it gives CASSPQTAGNTIYF.

The CDR3 here is CASNSGKGQETQYF. The CDR3 nucleotides read TGTGCCAGCAATAGCGGGAAAGGGCAAGAGACCCAGTACTTC. The chain combines TRBV2 with TRBJ2-5, with 8 positions matching TRBD2. The CDR3 covers 14 residues. The ends lost 7 bases at V and 2 bases at J; junction bases unmatched: 6. Germline CDR1 reads SNHLY; CDR2 reads FYNNEI. Looking up the rest from reference TRBV2 and TRBJ2-5 gives the full variable domain: EPEVTQTPSHQVTQMGQEVILRCVPISNHLYFYWYRQILGQKVEFLVSFYNNEISEKSEIFDDQFSVERPDGSNFTLKIRSTKLEDSAMYFCASNSGKGQETQYFGPGTRLLVL.

This chain connects TRBV5-6 to TRBJ2-1, with D maybe TRBD1 (6 bases). V was clipped by 4 bases and J by 8 bases, with 19 bases between them. The CDR3 spans 15 residues. Germline V gives CDR1 SGHDT, CDR2 YYEEEE. Here the CDR3 DNA reads TGTGCCAGCAGCCCACAGGGACCGCCGGGCGATGAGCAGTTCTTC. Protein: CASSPQGPPGDEQFF.

This chain joins TRBV18 and TRBJ2-5; 7 bases are shared with TRBD1. The germline V gene encodes CDR1 KGHSH and CDR2 LQKENI. CDR3 length: 13 amino acids. Unmatched junction bases numbered 5, after V lost 4 bases and J lost 6 bases. CDR3 sequence: CASSRTGAQTQYF. The CDR3 region has the DNA TGTGCCAGCTCACGCACAGGGGCGCAGACCCAGTACTTC.

V and J are TRBV19 and TRBJ2-7; 9 bases map to TRBD1. Germline V gene lookup returns CDR1 LNHDA and CDR2 SQIVND (reference sequence). There are 14 residues in the CDR3. The trim removed 6 bases at V and 2 bases at J, leaving 5 bases unmatched. This CDR3 is CASSSGTGTYEQYF. The CDR3 nucleotides are TGTGCCAGTAGCAGCGGGACAGGGACCTACGAGCAGTACTTC.

In the case of this clone: A junction boundary mismatches the germline segment, possibly from a read error. The chain recombines TRBV10-3 with TRBJ2-2; no clear D. This CDR3 spans 14 amino acids. Looked up from germline, CDR1 is ENHRY and CDR2 is SYGVKD. DNA for the CDR3: TGCGCCAGCAGTGAGTCGGGCTACACCGGGGAGCTGTTTTTT. Residues: CASSESGYTGELFF.

CDR3 in DNA: TGTGCCAGCAGTGAATCGAGCGGGGGCAGACGGGAGCTGTTTTTT. This encodes CASSESSGGRRELFF. This chain uses TRBV2 with TRBJ2-2, with TRBD2 matching over 8 bases. V shed 2 bases, J shed 9 bases, and the junction held 8 bases outside the gene matches. The germline V gene has CDR1 SNHLY and CDR2 FYNNEI. The CDR3 extends over 15 amino acids.

The rearrangement links TRBV6-1 to TRBJ2-5; 10 positions match TRBD1. The germline V gene has CDR1 MNHNS and CDR2 SASEGT. The CDR3 consists of 19 residues. The V gene end was trimmed by 0 bases and the J gene end by 5 bases; junction bases not matched to a gene: 15. Here the CDR3 reads CASSEAPLYLTGGYETQYF. CDR3 coding DNA: TGTGCCAGCAGTGAAGCTCCCCTCTATTTGACAGGGGGCTACGAGACCCAGTACTTC.